The 6 T cell receptor beta chains below all came from one sample that was sequenced in a study of naive and memory T cell subsets. Both TRBC1 and TRBC2 were covered by a beta constant-region primer of two equimolar oligonucleotides. MiXCR, applied by TCRdb to the UMI-ligation and nested PCR reads, yields one record per CDR3 protein. The data contain 77,000 or so distinct CDR3 sequences, 10% to 15% of them singletons. The material sequenced was central memory CD4+ T cells from blood. The receptors were sampled from a human donor in good health.

This clonotype was counted only a few times. The CDR3 DNA follows: TGTGCCAGCAGTTTATCTGCAGGGTCCTACGAGCAGTACTTC. Protein sequence: CASSLSAGSYEQYF. The gene calls are TRBV27 and TRBJ2-7, with a tentative D call TRBD1 (5 bases). Looked up from germline, CDR1 is MNHEY and CDR2 is SMNVEV (reference sequence). Trimming pared 0 bases from V and 1 base from J, leaving 7 bases between. The length of the CDR3 is 14 residues.

V is TRBV28 and J is TRBJ1-2, with 7 bases fitting TRBD1. V shed 6 bases, J shed 3 bases, and the junction held 10 bases outside the gene matches. Germline V CDR1 and CDR2: MDHEN, SYDVKM. This CDR3 comprises 15 residues. CDR3: CASRYPTGTDYGYTF. In nucleotides, the CDR3 is TGTGCCAGCAGATATCCGACAGGGACGGACTATGGCTACACCTTC.

The V call is TRBV9, the J call TRBJ1-1; D might be TRBD1 (5 bases). Trimming removed 3 bases from V and 0 bases from J, with 12 bases in between. The CDR3 has 15 amino acids. The germline V gene encodes CDR1 SGDLS and CDR2 YYNGEE. CDR3 DNA: TGTGCCAGCAGCGCCCGTGAGGGGATGAACACTGAAGCTTTCTTT. As protein: CASSAREGMNTEAFF.

This clonotype showed up many times. This chain joins TRBV27 and TRBJ2-1, with TRBD2 matching 12 bases. CDR3 length equals 15 residues. The J segment lost 8 bases and the V segment lost 3 bases, leaving 5 bases of the junction unmatched. Germline V CDR1 and CDR2: MNHEY, SMNVEV (reference sequence). CDR3 coding DNA: TGTGCCAGCAGTTTGTGGCTAGCGGGAGGGGATGAGCAGTTCTTC. Amino acid sequence: CASSLWLAGGDEQFF.

This clonotype was counted between two and nine times. The gene calls are TRBV7-2 and TRBJ2-1; D is uncertain. The length of the CDR3 is 14 residues. Trimming took 5 bases from V and 8 from J, leaving 16 bases between them. The germline V gene encodes CDR1 SGHTA and CDR2 FQGNSA. The CDR3 DNA reads as TGTGCCAGCAGCCCGTCGGTCCGATCTGATGAGCAGTTCTTC. Its translation: CASSPSVRSDEQFF.

In its sample, this clonotype was seen a few times. The chain combines TRBV4-1 with TRBJ2-6; the D gene is possibly TRBD2 (6 bases). V gave up 6 bases and J gave up 3 bases, with 12 bases separating them. This CDR3 has 15 amino acids. Germline loops: CDR1 MGHRA, CDR2 YSYEKL. The CDR3 DNA follows: TGCGCCAGCAGGGGCGGGAACCTTGGGGCCAACGTCCTGACTTTC. It encodes CASRGGNLGANVLTF.